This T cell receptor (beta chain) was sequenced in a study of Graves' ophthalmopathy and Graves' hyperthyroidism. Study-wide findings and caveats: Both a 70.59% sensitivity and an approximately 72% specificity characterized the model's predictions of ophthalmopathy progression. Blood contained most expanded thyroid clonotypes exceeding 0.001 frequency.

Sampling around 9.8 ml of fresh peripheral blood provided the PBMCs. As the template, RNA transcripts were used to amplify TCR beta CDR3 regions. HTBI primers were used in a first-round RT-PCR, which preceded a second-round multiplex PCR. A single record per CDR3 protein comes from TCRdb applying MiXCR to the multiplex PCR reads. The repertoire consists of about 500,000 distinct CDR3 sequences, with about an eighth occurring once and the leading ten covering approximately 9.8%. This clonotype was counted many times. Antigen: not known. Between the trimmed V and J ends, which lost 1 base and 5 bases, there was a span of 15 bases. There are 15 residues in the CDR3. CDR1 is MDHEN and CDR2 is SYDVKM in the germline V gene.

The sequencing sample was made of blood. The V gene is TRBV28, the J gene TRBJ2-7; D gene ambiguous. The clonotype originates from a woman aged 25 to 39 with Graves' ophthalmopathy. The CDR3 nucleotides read TGTGCCAGCAGTTTATCTTCTCCCCCGAGACACGAGCAGTACTTC. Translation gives CASSLSSPPRHEQYF.